Each of the 4 T cell receptor beta chains below was sequenced from the same sample in a study of CD8 T cells in ankylosing spondylitis. A single record per CDR3 protein comes from TCRdb applying MiXCR to the 5' RACE reads. The table shows 150,000 to 200,000 distinct CDR3 sequences, with approximately 12% occurring only once. The sequencing sample was made of blood, either unsorted or a sorted T cell fraction (not recorded which). These receptors originate from a female donor with ankylosing spondylitis or in good health (not recorded which).

This clonotype appeared many times. This chain connects TRBV3-1 to TRBJ2-7; TRBD2 aligns across 7 bases. Germline assignment: CDR1 LGHDT and CDR2 YNNKEL (reference sequence). The CDR3 totals 15 residues. J lost 1 base, V lost 3 bases, and 6 bases had no gene match. CDR3 coding DNA: TGTGCCAGCAGCCAGCGACCGGGACTATCCTACGAGCAGTACTTC. Translating gives CASSQRPGLSYEQYF.

In this sample, this clonotype turned up many times. The chain has TRBV29-1 and TRBJ2-1; D is possibly TRBD1 (5 bases). The V and J ends lost 3 bases and 6 bases respectively, with 9 bases between them. Germline-derived CDR1 and CDR2 are SQVTM and ANQGSEA. The CDR3 extends over 12 amino acids. CDR3 sequence (DNA): TGCAGCGTTGACTCAGGGCTCAATGAGCAGTTCTTC. Protein sequence: CSVDSGLNEQFF.

The J gene is TRBJ2-2, the V gene TRBV30; no definite D call. The germline V gene encodes CDR1 GTSNPN and CDR2 SVGIG (reference sequence). CDR3 length equals 13 residues. V was trimmed by 2 bases and J by 0 bases, leaving 4 bases between them. The DNA for the CDR3 is TGTGCCTGGAGTTCGACGAACACCGGGGAGCTGTTTTTT. It encodes CAWSSTNTGELFF.

This clonotype showed up just a few times. The chain has TRBV7-2 and TRBJ2-7; 9 bases align to TRBD2. Germline CDR1 and CDR2: SGHTA and FQGNSA. The CDR3 covers 15 residues. Trimming took 1 base from V and 7 from J; bases not matched to a gene: 8. CDR3 in amino acids: CASSLDRGRAGEQYF. CDR3 sequence (DNA): TGTGCCAGCAGCTTAGATCGCGGGAGGGCCGGTGAGCAGTACTTC.